The clone carrying this T cell receptor beta chain came up many times. Its specificity is not known. This entry comes from a study of T cells after yellow fever vaccination. Turning to the study itself: SMART-Seq v4 Ultra Low Input served to prepare low-cell-number fractions.

Regarding the study as a whole: Weaker overall, the secondary response nonetheless peaked faster (day 5 versus 15).

From germline, CDR1 is LGHNA and CDR2 YSLEER. This CDR3 is built from 15 residues. J was trimmed by 4 bases and V by 4 bases; bases with no gene match: 7. Generation of TCR cDNA used 5'RACE template switching (which added a universal primer site and UMIs). TCRdb re-called the 5' RACE reads through MiXCR, storing one row per CDR3 protein. The table shows about 300,000 distinct CDR3 sequences, with around 7% occurring only once. The sequence was obtained from a man younger than 35 who received the YFV17D yellow fever vaccine. The genes are TRBV4-3 and TRBJ2-1; 7 nucleotides match TRBD1. The source material was PBMCs, sampled roughly seven weeks after the first yellow fever vaccination. This CDR3 is CASSPGTANYNEQFF. CDR3 in DNA: TGCGCCAGCAGCCCAGGGACAGCAAATTACAATGAGCAGTTCTTC.